The 5 T cell receptor beta chains listed next were all sequenced from one sample in a study of vaccination and CD4 T cells after COVID-19. This sample's treatment: roughly 11-day PBMC culture with coronavirus spike peptide pools or control peptides (ViraFEST assay). With the Oncomine TCR Beta short-read assay, DNA from cultured CD4+ T cells was sequenced. MiXCR was run by TCRdb on the PCR reads, yielding one entry per CDR3 protein. The table shows 9,500 to 15,000 distinct CDR3 sequences, with roughly 60% occurring only once. Their target antigens are unknown. The sequencing sample was made of CD4+ T cells from blood, cultured in vitro. The source of these receptors is a human donor who had recovered from COVID-19.

The V gene is TRBV20-1, the J gene TRBJ1-1; unclear D gene. V dropped 3 bases and J dropped 0 bases, with 14 bases sitting between them. Germline V gene lookup returns CDR1 DFQATT and CDR2 SNEGSKA (reference sequence). This CDR3 is 15 amino acids long. This CDR3 is CSASSHFEVNTEAFF. For the CDR3, the DNA is TGCAGTGCTAGCTCCCATTTTGAAGTGAACACTGAAGCTTTCTTT.

The chain combines TRBV10-3 with TRBJ1-3, with unresolved D. The CDR3 consists of 15 residues. V shed 5 bases and J shed 3 bases, with 14 bases lying between them. Germline CDR1 is ENHRY and CDR2 is SYGVKD. CDR3 residues: CAISTQTEGGNTIYF. The CDR3 DNA reads as TGTGCCATCAGTACACAAACTGAGGGTGGAAACACCATATATTTT.

The V call is TRBV4-3, the J call TRBJ1-2; D remains ambiguous. This CDR3 spans 14 amino acids. Per the germline V gene, CDR1 is LGHNA and CDR2 is YSLEER. V was trimmed by 1 base and J by 0 bases, leaving 6 bases between them. CDR3 loop: CASSQGPANYGYTF. The CDR3, as DNA: TGCGCCAGCAGCCAAGGCCCCGCTAACTATGGCTACACCTTC.

The chain employs TRBV2 and TRBJ2-5; TRBD1 aligns across 8 bases. Germline trimming cut 7 bases from V and 3 bases from J; bases unmatched to any gene: 4. The CDR3 is made up of 13 amino acids. The germline CDR1 and CDR2 sequences are SNHLY and FYNNEI. The CDR3 sequence is CASTTTGEETQYF. The CDR3 nucleotides read TGTGCCAGCACCACGACAGGGGAAGAGACCCAGTACTTC.

This clonotype turned up a few times. The CDR3 loop is CASSFTGQGPNQPQHF. DNA for the CDR3: TGTGCCAGCAGCTTTACTGGACAGGGGCCCAATCAGCCCCAGCATTTT. V gene TRBV7-9 combines with J gene TRBJ1-5; 9 nucleotides match TRBD1. The CDR3 length is 16 residues. V shed 3 bases, J shed 3 bases, and the junction held 6 bases outside the gene matches. From germline, CDR1 is SEHNR and CDR2 FQNEAQ (reference sequence).